This TCR beta chain was found in a study of identical twins. V lost 1 base and J lost 4, with 10 bases in between. The V gene's germline CDR1 is SQVTM and CDR2 ANQGSEA. The length of the CDR3 is 13 residues. This clonotype was found many times. Its specificity is not known. Study-wide points: Fewer insertions characterized abundant cord blood beta clonotypes, whereas memory repertoires showed none.

Each CDR3 protein gets one entry after TCRdb re-called the 5' RACE reads with MiXCR. The sample contains fewer than 450,000 distinct CDR3 sequences, 7% to 9.5% of which appear only once. Sequencing was performed on naive T cells sorted from blood. The TCR was taken from a woman aged 50 to 60 in good health. The V gene is TRBV29-1, the J gene TRBJ1-2; no clear D. This chain's CDR3 is CSVEGANTYGYTF. In DNA form, the CDR3 reads TGCAGCGTTGAAGGGGCCAACACCTATGGCTACACCTTC.